The rows below give T cell receptor beta chains drawn from one sample of a study of T-cell memory formation after mild COVID-19. TCRdb re-called the 5' RACE reads with MiXCR, one entry per CDR3 protein. Of over 400,000 distinct CDR3 sequences listed, 23% are singletons. The source material was PBMCs or a T cell subset sorted from them (not recorded which). These receptors all stem from an adult woman who had mild COVID-19 (a few samples of this study predate the infection). Cell type and time point are not known. Both conserved end residues are part of each CDR3. The order of the fields is V gene, J gene, clone size, D gene, CDR3 protein, CDR3 DNA. The D gene is left open where the match is weak. Clone size appears in some rows only: once, few, many, or a class for an expanded clone.

>TRBV12-3/TRBV12-4|TRBJ1-1|NA|NA
CASSFPEAFF
TGTGCCAGCAGTTTCCCCGAAGCTTTCTTT
>TRBV6-5|TRBJ1-2|NA|NA
CASSYSKRTNYGYTF
TGTGCCAGCAGTTACTCTAAGAGAACTAACTATGGCTACACCTTC
>TRBV2|TRBJ2-1|NA|TRBD2
CASTWTRSYNEQFF
TGTGCCAGCACTTGGACTAGGTCCTACAATGAGCAGTTCTTC
>TRBV7-2|TRBJ2-1|NA|TRBD2
CASSLRTLAGSEQFF
TGTGCCAGCAGCTTGCGGACCCTAGCGGGGTCTGAGCAGTTCTTC
>TRBV6-2/TRBV6-3|TRBJ2-1|NA|NA
CASSYSKYEQFF
TGTGCCAGCAGTTACTCGAAGTATGAGCAGTTCTTC
>TRBV7-3|TRBJ2-1|few|NA
CASSLFESNEQFF
TGTGCCAGCAGCTTATTCGAGTCTAATGAGCAGTTCTTC
>TRBV7-3|TRBJ1-1|NA|TRBD1
CASSSITGVAFF
TGTGCCAGCAGCTCCATAACAGGGGTGGCTTTCTTT
>TRBV19|TRBJ2-1|NA|TRBD1
CASSTLTGKREQFF
TGTGCCAGTAGTACCTTGACAGGGAAACGTGAGCAGTTCTTC
>TRBV29-1|TRBJ1-5|NA|NA
CSVAEGTGYSNQPQHF
TGCAGCGTTGCGGAGGGGACGGGTTATAGCAATCAGCCCCAGCATTTT
>TRBV24-1|TRBJ2-7|NA|NA
CATSGQGRGPYEQYF
TGTGCCACCAGTGGACAGGGACGGGGGCCCTACGAGCAGTACTTC
>TRBV7-2|TRBJ2-6|NA|NA
CASTSTTSGANVLTF
TGTGCCAGCACCTCGACTACCTCTGGGGCCAACGTCCTGACTTTC
>TRBV7-9|TRBJ2-7|NA|TRBD1
CASSSPGQGLSYEQYF
TGTGCCAGCAGCTCCCCGGGACAGGGTCTCTCCTACGAGCAGTACTTC
>TRBV18|TRBJ1-1|NA|TRBD1
CASSPGGTGTNTEAFF
TGTGCCAGCTCCCCGGGAGGGACAGGGACGAACACTGAAGCTTTCTTT
>TRBV5-1|TRBJ2-1|few|NA
CASSLQDEQFF
TGCGCCAGCAGCTTGCAGGATGAGCAGTTCTTC
>TRBV4-1|TRBJ2-3|few|NA
CATQGLFATDTQYF
TGCGCCACCCAGGGCCTCTTCGCCACAGATACGCAGTATTTT
>TRBV10-3|TRBJ1-1|few|NA
CATLGTGIGTEAFF
TGTGCCACCCTAGGAACAGGGATAGGTACTGAAGCTTTCTTT
>TRBV7-9|TRBJ1-1|once|NA
CASSLDTTQAFF
TGTGCCAGCAGCCTGGACACGACCCAAGCTTTCTTT
>TRBV10-3|TRBJ2-3|NA|NA
CASRGPGTDTQYF
TGTGCCAGCAGGGGACCGGGCACAGATACGCAGTATTTT
>TRBV9|TRBJ2-7|NA|TRBD2
CASSVASGFTYEQYF
TGTGCCAGCAGCGTAGCTAGCGGGTTTACCTACGAGCAGTACTTC
>TRBV6-5|TRBJ2-7|NA|TRBD1
CASRGQAPSYEQYF
TGTGCCAGCAGGGGACAGGCCCCGTCCTACGAGCAGTACTTC
>TRBV5-1|TRBJ2-5|NA|NA
CASGEPQETQYF
TGCGCTTCGGGGGAACCTCAAGAGACCCAGTACTTC
>TRBV10-3|TRBJ2-1|NA|NA
CAITKGLADEQFF
TGTGCCATCACAAAAGGGTTAGCCGATGAGCAGTTCTTC
>TRBV7-9|TRBJ2-3|NA|NA
CASSLGTAYSTDTQYF
TGTGCCAGCAGCTTAGGGACAGCCTATAGCACAGATACGCAGTATTTT
>TRBV6-6|TRBJ2-3|NA|NA
CASSQPYADTQYF
TGTGCCAGCAGTCAACCTTATGCAGATACGCAGTATTTT